One and the same sample provided the 9 T cell receptor beta chains below, sequenced in a study of T cell repertoires in cytomegalovirus infection. MiXCR was run by TCRdb on the reads, yielding one entry per CDR3 protein. The data show about 490,000 distinct CDR3 sequences, around 11% seen once. Sequences were obtained from PBMCs. Receptor source: a human donor in good health (CMV status not recorded). Some clones in this sample may be carry-over from other donors' samples.

This clonotype was observed a handful of times. The J gene is TRBJ2-1, the V gene TRBV19; D call uncertain. Trimming pared 5 bases from V and 9 bases from J, leaving 14 bases between. Germline CDR1 LNHDA, CDR2 SQIVND (reference sequence). This CDR3 contains 13 residues. The CDR3 sequence: CASSLTLPGEQFF. CDR3 nucleotide sequence: TGTGCCAGTAGTCTTACGCTTCCCGGTGAGCAGTTCTTC.

This clonotype was seen many times. The chain is built from TRBV7-2 and TRBJ2-3, with 15 bases aligning to TRBD2. With V trimmed by 5 bases and J by 5 bases, 8 bases remained unmatched. Germline CDR1 reads SGHTA; CDR2 reads FQGNSA. There are 17 residues in the CDR3. The CDR3, as DNA: TGTGCCAGCAGCCGCCGGACTAGCGGGAGGGCACTAGATACGCAGTATTTT. Protein sequence: CASSRRTSGRALDTQYF.

This clonotype has ten or more counts. The chain carries TRBV14 and TRBJ2-1; D is perhaps TRBD2 (6 bases). The CDR3 loop spans 16 amino acids. Trimming cost V 1 base and J 8 bases, with 18 bases left between them. The germline V gene has CDR1 SGHDN and CDR2 FVKESK. CDR3 residues: CASSQAVLAEIHEQFF. The DNA of the CDR3 is TGTGCCAGCAGCCAAGCGGTGTTAGCGGAGATTCATGAGCAGTTCTTC.

This clonotype was observed a handful of times. The chain couples TRBV20-1 to TRBJ2-7, with 8 bases identical to TRBD2. The CDR3 runs 12 residues. Trimming cost V 8 bases and J 2 bases; bases outside gene matches: 5. Germline V gene sequence: CDR1 DFQATT, CDR2 SNEGSKA (reference sequence). DNA of the CDR3: TGCAGTCTGCCGGGAGGGCCCTACGAGCAGTACTTC. It codes for CSLPGGPYEQYF.

This clonotype was seen at least ten times. This chain uses TRBV6-1 with TRBJ2-7, with 8 bases identical to TRBD1. This CDR3 has 12 residues. In germline, CDR1 is MNHNS, CDR2 SASEGT. The V gene end was trimmed by 5 bases and the J gene end by 10 bases; junction bases not matched to a gene: 7. CDR3 in DNA: TGTGCCAGCAGTTCAACCGACAGGGGTCAGTACTTC. Translated, it gives CASSSTDRGQYF.

This clonotype showed up many times. V usage is TRBV7-4 and J usage is TRBJ1-3; D not resolved. Germline V gene lookup returns CDR1 SGHVT and CDR2 SQSDAQ. The ends were cut back, 8 bases at V and 0 bases at J, with 8 bases in the middle. This CDR3 is built from 13 residues. The CDR3 region is CASGIGSGNTIYF. As DNA, the CDR3 is TGTGCCAGCGGCATTGGCTCTGGAAACACCATATATTTT. The whole variable domain, remainder taken from reference TRBV7-4 and TRBJ1-3, is GAGVSQSPRYKVAKRGRDVALRCDSISGHVTLYWYRQTLGQGSEVLTYSQSDAQRDKSGRPSGRFSAERPERSVSTLKIQRTEQGDSAVYLCASGIGSGNTIYFGEGSWLTVV.

There are a few counts of this clonotype. The chain combines TRBV30 with TRBJ1-2; D gene unclear. The CDR3 covers 15 residues. V shed 1 base and J shed 11 bases, with 23 bases lying between them. The germline V gene encodes CDR1 GTSNPN and CDR2 SVGIG (reference sequence). CDR3 bases: TGTGCCTGGAGTGGGAAACAGAACCCCACCTCAGGTTACACCTTC. Amino acid sequence: CAWSGKQNPTSGYTF.

This clonotype was found many times. The V call is TRBV7-3, the J call TRBJ2-3; 9 bases map to TRBD2. Germline loops: CDR1 SGHTA, CDR2 FQGTGA. The CDR3 spans 17 residues. V dropped 5 bases and J dropped 2; count of bases not matched to a gene: 11. CDR3 region: CASSPQAGGPATDTQYF. In DNA form, the CDR3 reads TGTGCCAGCAGCCCCCAGGCGGGGGGGCCCGCCACAGATACGCAGTATTTT.

This clonotype was seen many times. The chain couples TRBV7-9 to TRBJ1-2; D uncertain. Germline V gives CDR1 SEHNR, CDR2 FQNEAQ (reference sequence). The CDR3 spans 14 residues. V was cut by 1 base and J by 8 bases, with 14 bases left in between. The CDR3 DNA reads TGTGCCAGCAGCTTAGACACCGTCGGAGGAGGCTACACCTTC. It translates to CASSLDTVGGGYTF.